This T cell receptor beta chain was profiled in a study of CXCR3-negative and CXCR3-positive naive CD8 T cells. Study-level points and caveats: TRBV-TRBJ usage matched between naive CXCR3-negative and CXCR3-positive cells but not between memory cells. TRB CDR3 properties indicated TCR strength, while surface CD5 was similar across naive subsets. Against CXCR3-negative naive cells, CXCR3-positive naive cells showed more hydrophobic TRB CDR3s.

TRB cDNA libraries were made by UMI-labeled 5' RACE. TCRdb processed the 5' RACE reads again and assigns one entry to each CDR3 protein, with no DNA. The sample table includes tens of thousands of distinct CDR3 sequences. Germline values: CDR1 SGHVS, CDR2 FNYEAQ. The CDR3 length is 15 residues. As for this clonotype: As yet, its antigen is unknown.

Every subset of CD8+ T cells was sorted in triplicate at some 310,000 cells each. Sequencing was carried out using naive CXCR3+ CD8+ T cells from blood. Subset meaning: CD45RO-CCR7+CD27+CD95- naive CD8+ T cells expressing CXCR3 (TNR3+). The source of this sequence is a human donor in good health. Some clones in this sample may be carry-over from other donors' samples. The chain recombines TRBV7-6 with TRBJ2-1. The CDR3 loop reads CASSLTTNLYNEQFF.